The 3 T cell receptor beta chains in this list originate from one sample, sequenced in a study of T cell repertoires in cytomegalovirus infection (dated by TCRdb to between 2017 and 2020). Instrument used: Illumina HiSeq 1500. TCRdb took the public reads, trimmed them with fastp at Q25, ran MiXCR for clone calling and kept in-frame beta chains. Rows matching on CDR3 protein sequence are summarized as one entry with the most common DNA and genes. The sample contains 650,000 to 900,000 distinct CDR3 sequences, about 28% of them found a single time. Jointly, the top ten make up under 15% of the sample. In the paper's terms, the treatment or condition label means: in vitro stimulation with specific CMV peptide epitopes to enrich CMV-specific T cells. Their cognate antigens are unknown. Sequencing was performed on cultured CD8+ T cells from PBMCs, taken from culture after CMV antigen stimulation. Receptors were obtained from a human donor in good health (CMV status not recorded). Some clones in this sample may be carry-over from other donors' samples.

The rearrangement uses TRBV10-2 and TRBJ2-2, with 8 bases lining up with TRBD1. The trim removed 2 bases at V and 3 bases at J, leaving 5 bases unmatched. The CDR3 is made up of 16 amino acids. Germline V gene lookup returns CDR1 WSHSY and CDR2 SAAADI. In nucleotides, the CDR3 is TGCGCCAGCAGTGAGGGGGACAGGAGGGACACCGGGGAGCTGTTTTTT. It codes for CASSEGDRRDTGELFF.

The CDR3 spells CASSVAQRVSGANVLTF. CDR3 coding DNA: TGTGCCAGCAGCGTAGCACAGAGGGTCTCTGGGGCCAACGTCCTGACTTTC. The chain recombines TRBV9 with TRBJ2-6; possibly TRBD2 for D (5 bases). Germline-derived CDR1 and CDR2 are SGDLS and YYNGEE. Between the trimmed V and J ends, which lost 0 bases and 0 bases, there was a span of 10 bases. This CDR3 has 17 amino acids.

The chain employs TRBV20-1 and TRBJ1-1; TRBD1 might be the D (5 bases). Germline CDR1 and CDR2: DFQATT and SNEGSKA (reference sequence). This CDR3 region has 17 residues. Trimming left V 0 bases short and J 4 bases short, with 21 bases between. The CDR3 bases are TGCAGTGCTAGAGATTTTGAGGCTGGGGCTTGGAGCACTGAAGCTTTCTTT. Its translation is CSARDFEAGAWSTEAFF.